This TCR beta chain was captured by sequencing in a study of T cells after yellow fever vaccination. General study results and limits: Only a minor proportion of clonotypes was detected across both CD4 and CD8 compartments.

Trimming cost V 4 bases and J 8 bases; bases outside gene matches: 9. This CDR3 has 14 amino acids. Germline V gene data show CDR1 as SGDLS and CDR2 as YYNGEE. They built TCR cDNA with 5'RACE template switching, a step that put in a universal primer site and UMIs. TCRdb re-derived calls from the 5' RACE reads in MiXCR, one entry per CDR3 protein. The data contain around 350,000 distinct CDR3 sequences, 6.2% of them seen just once; the ten biggest clones take up 15%. A word on this clonotype: Its antigen is not identified.

This chain uses TRBV9 with TRBJ2-1; TRBD1 aligns across 7 bases. Specimen: PBMCs, collected 5 days after the yellow fever booster vaccination. The sequence derives from a young man who received the YFV17D yellow fever vaccine. CDR3 in DNA: TGTGCCAGCAGCAAAACAGGGGTTAGCGATGAGCAGTTCTTC. Its translation: CASSKTGVSDEQFF.